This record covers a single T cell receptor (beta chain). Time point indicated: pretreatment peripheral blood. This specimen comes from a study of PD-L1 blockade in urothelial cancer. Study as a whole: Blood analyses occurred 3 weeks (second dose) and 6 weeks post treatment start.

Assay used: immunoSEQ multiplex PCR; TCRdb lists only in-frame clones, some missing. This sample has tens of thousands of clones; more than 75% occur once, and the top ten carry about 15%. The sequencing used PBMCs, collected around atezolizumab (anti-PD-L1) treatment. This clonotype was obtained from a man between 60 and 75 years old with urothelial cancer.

CDR3 sequence reads: CASSRDPGHNYEQYF. DNA of the CDR3: TGTGCCAGCAGCAGGGACCCGGGACATAACTACGAGCAGTACTTC. The rearrangement uses TRBV7-8 and TRBJ2-5; possible D gene TRBD1, 6 bases. The end of the DNA is better explained by TRBJ2-7, so the J call may be wrong. Germline CDR1 SGHVS, CDR2 FQNEAQ. The CDR3 runs 15 residues.